This TCR beta chain was found in a study of shared clonotypes between healthy human individuals. Trimming cost V 0 bases and J 0 bases, with 15 bases left between them. The CDR3 has 19 residues. The germline V gene has CDR1 SGHTA and CDR2 FQGTGA. Naive CD8 cells lacked CD45RO, underwent positive selection for CCR7 and left out terminally differentiated effector memory CD45RA+ cells. Original data processing: Junction-only sequences without quality scores came from ImmunoSEQ, so filtering differed. Repertoires were generated with immunoSEQ multiplex PCR, while TCRdb's copy carries only in-frame clones and drops some. V and J calls and clone size come straight from that table; D and trimming were deduced from the DNA. This sample has about 2.1 million clones, with around 95% found just once.

The rearrangement joins TRBV7-3 to TRBJ2-6; D assignment may be TRBD1 or TRBD2 (5 bases each). Sequences were obtained from naive CD8+ T cells from PBMCs. The TCR originated in a young man in good health. Some clones in this sample may be carry-over from other donors' samples. CDR3 sequence: CASSLTMSGRGSGANVLTF. The CDR3 DNA reads as TGTGCCAGCAGCTTAACTATGTCGGGAAGGGGCTCTGGGGCCAACGTCCTGACTTTC.